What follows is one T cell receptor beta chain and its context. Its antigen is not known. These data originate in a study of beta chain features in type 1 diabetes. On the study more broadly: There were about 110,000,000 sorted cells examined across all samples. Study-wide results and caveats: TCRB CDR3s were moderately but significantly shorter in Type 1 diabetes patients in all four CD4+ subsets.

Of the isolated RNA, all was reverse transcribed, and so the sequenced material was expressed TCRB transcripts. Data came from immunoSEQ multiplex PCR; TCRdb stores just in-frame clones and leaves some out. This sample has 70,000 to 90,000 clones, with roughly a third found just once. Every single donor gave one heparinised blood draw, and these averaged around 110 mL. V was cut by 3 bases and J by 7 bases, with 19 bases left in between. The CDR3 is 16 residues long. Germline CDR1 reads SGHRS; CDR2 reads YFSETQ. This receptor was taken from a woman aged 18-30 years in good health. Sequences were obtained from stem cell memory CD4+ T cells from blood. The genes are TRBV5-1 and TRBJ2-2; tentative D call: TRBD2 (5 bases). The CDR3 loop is CASSYRGAGRDGELFF. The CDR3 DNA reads TGCGCCAGCAGCTACAGAGGCGCTGGACGGGACGGGGAGCTGTTTTTT.